Included here is one T cell receptor (beta chain) sequence, with context. Germline values: CDR1 MDHEN, CDR2 SYDVKM. V was pared by 6 bases and J by 4 bases, with 16 bases of the junction left unmatched. The CDR3 sequence is 18 residues long. The entry originates in a study of blood T cell repertoires in COVID-19. For the study at large: Donors in the United States, Italy and Spain gave samples during acute or convalescent COVID-19. T cells, B-cell-depleted T cells, or PBMCs supplied cDNA or gDNA.

Profiling relied on immunoSEQ multiplex PCR, and the TCRdb table lists in-frame clones only, not all of them. This sample has more than 150,000 clones, with approximately 80% found just once. The sample was peripheral blood. The sequence derives from a man between 45 and 60 years old who had recovered from COVID-19. This chain uses TRBV28 with TRBJ2-1, with 9 bases fitting TRBD2. Here the CDR3 reads CASRQRGDSGIRYNEQFF. The CDR3 DNA follows: TGTGCCAGCAGGCAGCGGGGGGATAGCGGGATCAGGTACAATGAGCAGTTCTTC.